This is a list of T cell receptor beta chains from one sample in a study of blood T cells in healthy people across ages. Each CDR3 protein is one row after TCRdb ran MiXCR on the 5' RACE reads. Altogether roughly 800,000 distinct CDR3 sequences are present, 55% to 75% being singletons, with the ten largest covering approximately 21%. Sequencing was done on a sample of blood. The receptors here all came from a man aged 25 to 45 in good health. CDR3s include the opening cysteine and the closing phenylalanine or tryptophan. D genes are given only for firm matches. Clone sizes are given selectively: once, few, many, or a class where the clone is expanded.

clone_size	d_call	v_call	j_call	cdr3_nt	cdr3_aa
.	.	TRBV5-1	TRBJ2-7	TGCGCCAGCCGATTGATTAGCGGCGGGGGCCGAGAGCAGTACTTC	CASRLISGGGREQYF
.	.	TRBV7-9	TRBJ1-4	TGTGCCAGCAGCTCTAAGGATGATAATGAAAAACTGTTTTTT	CASSSKDDNEKLFF
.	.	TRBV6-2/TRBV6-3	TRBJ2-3	TGTGCCAGCAGCGCATCGTGGGACCGCTTTGGGCTGCCGCAGTATTTT	CASSASWDRFGLPQYF
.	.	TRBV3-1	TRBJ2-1	TGTGCCAGCAGCCAAGAGGTAGGCCCGACGAGTATTGAGCAGTTCTTC	CASSQEVGPTSIEQFF
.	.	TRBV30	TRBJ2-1	TGTGCCTGGAGTGACGTCAATGAGCAGTTCTTC	CAWSDVNEQFF
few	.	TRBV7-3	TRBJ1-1	TGTGCCAGCAGCTTAGGGGCAGAGACTGAAGCTTTCTTT	CASSLGAETEAFF
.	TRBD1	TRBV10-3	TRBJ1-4	TGTGCCACCCTGGACAGGGGCGGTGAAAAACTGTTTTTT	CATLDRGGEKLFF
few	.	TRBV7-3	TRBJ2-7	TGTGCCAGCAGCGCTTATGGAACCTCCTACGAGCAGTACTTC	CASSAYGTSYEQYF
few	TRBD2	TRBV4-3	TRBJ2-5	TGCGCCAGCAGCCAAGGCGTAGCGGGAGTAGGACAAGAGACCCAGTACTTC	CASSQGVAGVGQETQYF
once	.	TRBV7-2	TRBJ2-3	TGTGCCAGCACCGGGCCTAGCACAGATACGCGGTATTTT	CASTGPSTDTRYF
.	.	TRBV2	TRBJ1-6	TGTGCCAGCAGTAACAGTAGCTCCTATAATTCACCCCTCCACTTT	CASSNSSSYNSPLHF
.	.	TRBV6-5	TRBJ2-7	TGTGCCAGCAGTTACGTACGGGGAATTTACGAGCAGTACTTC	CASSYVRGIYEQYF
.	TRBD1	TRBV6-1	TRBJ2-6	TGTGCCAGCAGTCCACGGGACAGGGGATCTGGGGCCAACGTCCTGACTTTC	CASSPRDRGSGANVLTF
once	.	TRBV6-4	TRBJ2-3	TGTGCCAACAGTGTAGGGGGATTCACAGATACGCAGTATTTT	CANSVGGFTDTQYF
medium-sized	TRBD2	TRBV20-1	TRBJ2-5	TGCAGTGCCCCAGATAGCGGGGGTGGAGAGACCCAGTACTTC	CSAPDSGGGETQYF
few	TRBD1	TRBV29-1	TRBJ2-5	TGCAGCGTTTTTTTGGACAGGGAAGAGACCCAGTACTTC	CSVFLDREETQYF
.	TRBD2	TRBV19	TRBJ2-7	TGTGCCAGTAGTATCCTAGCGGGTATCGGCGAGCAGTACTTC	CASSILAGIGEQYF
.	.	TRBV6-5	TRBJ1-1	TGTGCCAGCAGTCGGCACCGTGACATTAACACTGAAGCTTTCTTT	CASSRHRDINTEAFF
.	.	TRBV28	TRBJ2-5	TGTGCCAGCAGTTTCTTTGTCGCAGCGGCTCAAGAGACCCAGTACTTC	CASSFFVAAAQETQYF
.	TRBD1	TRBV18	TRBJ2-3	TGTGCCAGCTCACCCTTGACAGGGGGCACAGATACGCAGTATTTT	CASSPLTGGTDTQYF
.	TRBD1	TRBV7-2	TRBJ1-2	TGTGCCAGCAGCTTCCCAGGGGGCCTAATGAGTGGCTACACCTTC	CASSFPGGLMSGYTF
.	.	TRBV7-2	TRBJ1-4	TGTGCCAGCAGCTCGGGTCAGGCTAATGAAAAACTGTTTTTT	CASSSGQANEKLFF
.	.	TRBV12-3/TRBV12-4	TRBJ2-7	TGTGCCAGCAGTTTAGAGACGGCAGGCAGCTACGAGCAGTACTTC	CASSLETAGSYEQYF
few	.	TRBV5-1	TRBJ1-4	TGCGCCAGCAGCTTATGGGGTGGCTCCTACGCAACTAATGAAAAACTGTTTTTT	CASSLWGGSYATNEKLFF
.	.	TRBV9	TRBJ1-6	TGTGCCAGCAGCGTCTATTCCAATTCACCCCTCCACTTT	CASSVYSNSPLHF
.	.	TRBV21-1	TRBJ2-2	TGTGCCAGTACGCCTGGAAGATCGGGCGGGGAGCTGTTTTTT	CASTPGRSGGELFF